This entry describes one T cell receptor beta chain. The target antigen is unknown. Germline values: CDR1 SNHLY, CDR2 FYNNEI. CDR3 size: 16 residues. Trimming removed 3 bases from V and 6 bases from J; junction bases left unmatched: 8. These data belong to a study of T cells in tumors after PD-1 blockade. Background on the study: On average, peripheral blood gave some 120,000 TCR templates and tens of thousands of unique clonotypes. Study-wide points: Blood contained 35% to 50% of the tumor's TCR clonotypes.

Here immunoSEQ multiplex PCR was the method, and the copy in TCRdb shows in-frame clones only, minus some. Of tens of thousands of clones listed, 65% to 80% were seen once; the top ten hold over 7.5%. Template: tumor biopsy or peripheral blood genomic DNA, roughly 600-6,004 ng per sample. Sequencing was performed on PBMCs, taken before anti-PD-1 therapy. The sequence was collected from a human donor with advanced basal cell or squamous cell carcinoma (not recorded which). The chain joins TRBV2 to TRBJ2-1; TRBD1 agrees at 10 bases. The CDR3 sequence is CASSENDRGLSNEQFF. CDR3 coding DNA: TGTGCCAGCAGTGAGAACGACAGGGGGCTTTCCAATGAGCAGTTCTTC.